The 14 T cell receptor beta chains below were found in one sample sequenced in a study of T cell responses to AZD1222 COVID-19 vaccine. Clones were sequenced by immunoSEQ multiplex PCR, and TCRdb holds only the in-frame ones, with some missing. The data hold about 150,000 clones, with about 90% observed a single time. The sample was peripheral blood, taken 28 days after the second AZD1222 dose. Receptors were obtained from an adult who received the AZD1222 COVID-19 vaccine.

J is TRBJ2-5 and V is TRBV10-1, with 11 bases identical to TRBD2. The CDR3 is 15 residues long. The V gene end was trimmed by 2 bases and the J gene end by 1 base; junction bases not matched to a gene: 0. The germline V gene has CDR1 WNHNN and CDR2 SYGVQD (reference sequence). The CDR3: CASSEGLAGQETQYF. The CDR3 DNA is TGCGCCAGCAGTGAGGGACTAGCGGGCCAAGAGACCCAGTACTTC.

The V call is TRBV6-2 or TRBV6-3, the J call TRBJ2-7; 7 bases line up with TRBD2. With V trimmed by 0 bases and J by 6 bases, 8 bases remained unmatched. The CDR3 length is 15 residues. The germline V gene has CDR1 MNHEY and CDR2 SVGEGT. The CDR3 reads CASSYSETSRREQYF. The CDR3 nucleotides are TGTGCCAGCAGTTACTCGGAGACTAGCCGTCGCGAGCAGTACTTC.

This rearrangement joins TRBV7-2 to TRBJ2-7, with TRBD1 as a possible D gene (5 bases). Trimming removed 7 bases from V and 6 bases from J, with 19 bases in between. Germline values: CDR1 SGHTA, CDR2 FQGNSA. This CDR3 is 14 amino acids long. The CDR3, as DNA: TGTGCCAGCAACCTTGTCGGACACCAGGGCGAGCAGTACTTC. The encoded protein is CASNLVGHQGEQYF.

The chain recombines TRBV6-5 with TRBJ2-5; possible D gene TRBD2, 6 bases. CDR1 is MNHEY and CDR2 is SVGAGI in the germline V gene. This CDR3 region has 14 residues. Trimming took off 5 bases at V and 7 bases at J, with 17 bases between the two ends. The CDR3 DNA is TGTGCCAGCAGTCGAGGACCTGCCGGGGGGACCCAGTACTTC. Translation: CASSRGPAGGTQYF.

The genes are TRBV24-1 and TRBJ2-1; 8 nucleotides line up with TRBD2. The CDR3 is made up of 14 amino acids. The V gene's germline CDR1 is KGHDR and CDR2 SFDVKD. V was pared by 5 bases and J by 9 bases, with 8 bases of the junction left unmatched. The DNA for the CDR3 is TGTGCCACCAGTGGAACTAGCGGATTTGGTGAGCAGTTCTTC. Its protein product is CATSGTSGFGEQFF.

CDR3 sequence: CAWRAAGYGYTF. The CDR3 coding sequence is TGTGCCTGGAGGGCGGCTGGGTATGGCTACACCTTC. The chain couples TRBV30 to TRBJ1-2; D is ambiguous. This CDR3 contains 12 residues. The ends were cut back, 3 bases at V and 5 bases at J, with 10 bases in the middle. CDR1 GTSNPN and CDR2 SVGIG come from the germline V gene (reference sequence).

The rearrangement links TRBV7-9 to TRBJ2-7; no clear D. Deletions cut 3 bases from V and 2 bases from J, with 5 bases between. Per the germline V gene, CDR1 is SEHNR and CDR2 is FQNEAQ (reference sequence). The length of the CDR3 is 12 residues. The CDR3 DNA is TGTGCCAGCAGCTTGATCGCCTACGAGCAGTACTTC. Protein sequence: CASSLIAYEQYF.

The J gene is TRBJ2-5, the V gene TRBV6-5; 10 bases align to TRBD1. Germline-derived CDR1 and CDR2 are MNHEY and SVGAGI. The CDR3 is 14 amino acids. Losses at the gene ends were 5 bases for V and 7 bases for J; bases not matched to a gene: 7. The CDR3 bases are TGTGCCAGCAGTCCTGGGACAGGGGCCGCGACCCAGTACTTC. Translation: CASSPGTGAATQYF.

J is TRBJ1-3 and V is TRBV9; possibly TRBD1 for D (5 bases). Trimming cost V 4 bases and J 0 bases, with 17 bases left between them. Per germline, CDR1 SGDLS and CDR2 YYNGEE. The CDR3 is 17 amino acids. The chain's CDR3 is CASSSDGQPSSGNTIYF. The CDR3 bases are TGTGCCAGCAGCTCAGACGGACAACCAAGCTCTGGAAACACCATATATTTT.

The rearrangement links TRBV6-6 to TRBJ2-2, with 7 bases aligning to TRBD1. Germline loops: CDR1 MNHNY, CDR2 SVGAGI (reference sequence). The J segment lost 5 bases and the V segment lost 0 bases, leaving 6 bases of the junction unmatched. The CDR3 contains 16 residues. DNA for the CDR3: TGTGCCAGCAGTTACTCGAGAGGGGGCAATACCGGGGAGCTGTTTTTT. Encoded protein: CASSYSRGGNTGELFF.

The CDR3 DNA sequence: TGTGCCTGGAGGGCGGGGTTCGGGGGTGAGCAGTTCTTC. Translation gives CAWRAGFGGEQFF. This chain links TRBV30 with TRBJ2-1; weak D call: TRBD2 (6 bases). Germline V gives CDR1 GTSNPN, CDR2 SVGIG (reference sequence). Trimming cost V 3 bases and J 9 bases, with 15 bases left between them. The CDR3 length is 13 residues. Looking up the rest from reference TRBV30 and TRBJ2-1 gives the full variable domain: SQTIHQWPATLVQPVGSPLSLECTVEGTSNPNLYWYRQAAGRGLQLLFYSVGIGQISSEVPQNLSASRPQDRQFILSSKKLLLSDSGFYLCAWRAGFGGEQFFGPGTRLTVL.

This chain links TRBV6-2 or TRBV6-3 with TRBJ2-7; 10 nucleotides align to TRBD2. The CDR3 runs 15 residues. The J segment lost 1 base and the V segment lost 4 bases, leaving 4 bases of the junction unmatched. Germline CDR1 reads MNHEY; CDR2 reads SVGEGT. The CDR3 DNA reads as TGTGCCAGCAGTTCACTAGCGGGAAATTCCTACGAGCAGTACTTC. Encoded protein: CASSSLAGNSYEQYF.

The rearrangement joins TRBV7-9 to TRBJ2-3, with 12 positions matching TRBD2. The germline V gene has CDR1 SEHNR and CDR2 FQNEAQ (reference sequence). With V trimmed by 6 bases and J by 0 bases, 1 base remained unmatched. The CDR3 spans 15 residues. The DNA for the CDR3 is TGTGCCAGCAGGACTAGCGGGAGTAGCACAGATACGCAGTATTTT. Translated, it gives CASRTSGSSTDTQYF. Full variable domain (missing parts from reference TRBV7-9 and TRBJ2-3): DTGVSQNPRHKITKRGQNVTFRCDPISEHNRLYWYRQTLGQGPEFLTYFQNEAQLEKSRLLSDRFSAERPKGSFSTLEIQRTEQGDSAMYLCASRTSGSSTDTQYFGPGTRLTVL.

The genes are TRBV5-6 and TRBJ2-7; TRBD1 matches 8 bases. Germline values: CDR1 SGHDT, CDR2 YYEEEE. This CDR3 contains 15 residues. V lost 4 bases and J lost 4; bases outside the gene matches: 10. The CDR3 is CASSGWTGSSYEQYF. The CDR3 nucleotides are TGTGCCAGCAGCGGATGGACAGGGAGCTCTTACGAGCAGTACTTC.